A single sample gave rise to the 21 T cell receptor beta chains below, sequenced in a study of cytotoxic CD8 clonotypes in ibrutinib-treated CLL. TCRdb keeps only in-frame clones here, not all; method: immunoSEQ multiplex PCR. Among some 25,000 clones listed, approximately 67% were seen once. Sequences were derived from PBMCs, sampled at disease progression, from a patient treated with ibrutinib. The receptor source for this set is a human donor with chronic lymphocytic leukemia.

This chain links TRBV10-3 with TRBJ2-3; D uncertain. The V and J ends lost 0 bases and 2 bases respectively, with 6 bases between them. Germline CDR1 ENHRY, CDR2 SYGVKD. This CDR3 has 14 amino acids. CDR3 sequence (DNA): TGTGCCATCAGTGAGTCTGGGGACACAGATACGCAGTATTTT. Translated, it gives CAISESGDTDTQYF.

DNA of the CDR3: TGTGCCAGCAGCGAGGGGTATGGGGGGTTGAGTAGCAATCAGCCCCAGCATTTT. Translating gives CASSEGYGGLSSNQPQHF. The chain joins TRBV7-9 to TRBJ1-5; possibly TRBD1 for D (5 bases). The length of the CDR3 is 18 residues. The germline V and J ends were trimmed by 5 bases and 0 bases, with 20 bases remaining between them. In germline, CDR1 is SEHNR, CDR2 FQNEAQ (reference sequence).

The CDR3: CASSLVGISTDTQYF. CDR3 DNA: TGTGCCAGCAGCTTAGTAGGGATTAGCACAGATACGCAGTATTTT. The V gene is TRBV7-9, the J gene TRBJ2-3; no definite D call. This CDR3 region has 15 residues. The germline V gene has CDR1 SEHNR and CDR2 FQNEAQ (reference sequence). V was pared by 1 base and J by 0 bases, with 8 bases between.

The sample holds a few counts of this clone. The rearrangement uses TRBV5-4 and TRBJ2-3; no firm D call. The CDR3 contains 15 residues. V lost 0 bases and J 1 base, leaving 9 bases between the germline ends. The germline V gene has CDR1 SGHNT and CDR2 YYREEE (reference sequence). The CDR3 DNA reads as TGTGCCAGCAGCTTGGCCGATGCGGGCACAGATACGCAGTATTTT. As protein: CASSLADAGTDTQYF.

This clone was recorded a few times. The chain couples TRBV6-5 to TRBJ2-7; D unresolved. This CDR3 has 14 amino acids. The germline V and J ends were trimmed by 0 bases and 1 base, with 7 bases remaining between them. Germline V lookup: CDR1 MNHEY, CDR2 SVGAGI. CDR3 DNA: TGTGCCAGCAGTTACTCCCGGGCTTCCTACGAGCAGTACTTC. Translation: CASSYSRASYEQYF.

The chain carries TRBV15 and TRBJ2-3; 9 nucleotides agree with TRBD1. Germline values: CDR1 LNHNV, CDR2 YYDKDF (reference sequence). The CDR3 spans 16 residues. Germline trimming cut 0 bases from V and 5 bases from J; bases unmatched to any gene: 6. The CDR3 nucleotides read TGTGCCACCAGCAGAGATAGGGACAGGGTGGAAGATACGCAGTATTTT. Translation gives CATSRDRDRVEDTQYF.

The count of this clone is one. The V call is TRBV28, the J call TRBJ1-6; no reliable D call. From germline, CDR1 is MDHEN and CDR2 SYDVKM. The length of the CDR3 is 15 residues. Trimming stripped 7 bases from V and 6 bases from J, with 16 bases between. The CDR3 bases are TGTGCCAGCACCGCGCCCGGACGGTCTAATTCACCCCTCCACTTT. Its protein is CASTAPGRSNSPLHF.

This clone was detected only once. The rearrangement uses TRBV18 and TRBJ2-7; D possibly corresponds to TRBD1 (6 bases). CDR3 length: 15 amino acids. CDR1 and CDR2 (germline): KGHSH, LQKENI. V dropped 4 bases and J dropped 6 bases, with 19 bases sitting between them. The CDR3 nucleotides are TGTGCCAGCTCACAGAGGACAGACCAAGGGGGCGAGCAGTACTTC. It specifies CASSQRTDQGGEQYF.

V and J are TRBV6-5 and TRBJ1-4; possible D gene TRBD1, 5 bases. The CDR3 loop spans 15 amino acids. Germline V gene sequence: CDR1 MNHEY, CDR2 SVGAGI. V lost 0 bases and J lost 4, with 9 bases in between. The DNA for the CDR3 is TGTGCCAGCAGTTACTCGACAGCAGTTAATGAAAAACTGTTTTTT. Protein sequence: CASSYSTAVNEKLFF.

The chain has TRBV29-1 and TRBJ1-2; 10 nucleotides line up with TRBD1. Germline CDR1 reads SQVTM; CDR2 reads ANQGSEA. With V trimmed by 6 bases and J by 4 bases, 2 bases remained unmatched. This CDR3 comprises 12 residues. The CDR3 region is CSVGQGVYGYTF. In nucleotides, the CDR3 is TGCAGCGTCGGACAGGGGGTCTATGGCTACACCTTC. The full variable domain, rest sourced from reference TRBV29-1 and TRBJ1-2, is SAVISQKPSRDICQRGTSLTIQCQVDSQVTMMFWYRQQPGQSLTLIATANQGSEATYESGFVIDKFPISRPNLTFSTLTVSNMSPEDSSIYLCSVGQGVYGYTFGSGTRLTVV.

This clone came up once. The chain uses TRBV5-1 and TRBJ2-7; D uncertain. The CDR3 runs to 13 residues. V shed 0 bases and J shed 6 bases, with 10 bases lying between them. Germline loops: CDR1 SGHRS, CDR2 YFSETQ. In DNA, the CDR3 is TGCGCCAGCAGCTTGGAGGGTCGAAGCGAGCAGTACTTC. Amino acid sequence: CASSLEGRSEQYF.

The V call is TRBV9, the J call TRBJ1-2; D is unresolved. CDR3 length equals 13 residues. V lost 0 bases and J 4 bases, leaving 7 bases between the germline ends. Germline assignment: CDR1 SGDLS and CDR2 YYNGEE. The CDR3 DNA reads as TGTGCCAGCAGCGTAGAACAGAGCTATGGCTACACCTTC. Protein: CASSVEQSYGYTF.

The rearrangement links TRBV9 to TRBJ1-1; a possible D gene is TRBD1 (6 bases). The CDR3 consists of 12 residues. Trimming shortened V by 4 bases and J by 5 bases, and 9 bases separated the two germline ends. CDR1 and CDR2 from the germline V gene are SGDLS and YYNGEE. The CDR3 loop is CASSSQGTEAFF. In DNA form, the CDR3 reads TGTGCCAGCAGCTCCCAGGGGACTGAAGCTTTCTTT.

This rearrangement joins TRBV4-3 to TRBJ1-4, with 9 bases matching TRBD1. V gave up 3 bases and J gave up 3 bases; unmatched junction bases: 8. CDR1 is LGHNA, CDR2 YSLEER, per germline. The CDR3 extends over 17 amino acids. The CDR3 loop reads CASSQGQGLGANEKLFF. The CDR3 region has the DNA TGCGCCAGCAGCCAGGGACAGGGCCTTGGGGCTAATGAAAAACTGTTTTTT.

The chain has TRBV23-1 and TRBJ1-2; possible D gene TRBD1, 6 bases. TRBV23-1 qualifies as an ORF whose function is uncertain. This CDR3 is built from 14 residues. V lost 4 bases and J lost 8, with 17 bases in between. In nucleotides, the CDR3 is TGCGCCAGCAGTCTTATTCAGGGGACGGGAGGCTACACCTTC. It yields the protein CASSLIQGTGGYTF.

The rearrangement links TRBV5-1 to TRBJ2-5; TRBD2 matches at 11 bases. Germline V gives CDR1 SGHRS, CDR2 YFSETQ. The CDR3 has 16 residues. V lost 4 bases and J lost 5; bases outside the gene matches: 10. For the CDR3, the DNA is TGCGCCAGCAGCACTAGCGGGGGCGCAACGCAGGAGACCCAGTACTTC. Protein product: CASSTSGGATQETQYF.

This rearrangement joins TRBV10-3 to TRBJ2-2, with D possibly TRBD2 on 6 matching bases. This CDR3 is built from 13 residues. Germline V gene sequence: CDR1 ENHRY, CDR2 SYGVKD. V was shortened by 10 bases and J by 5 bases, with 14 bases between the two germline ends. The CDR3 coding sequence is TGTGCCAGCACGTTGGCGGGAACCGGGGAGCTGTTTTTT. Its translation: CASTLAGTGELFF.

This sequence joins TRBV4-1 and TRBJ1-3; D call uncertain. The CDR3 covers 15 residues. V lost 0 bases, J lost 0 bases, and 6 bases lay in between. Germline CDR1 is MGHRA and CDR2 is YSYEKL. Here the CDR3 reads CASSQDAISGNTIYF. The CDR3 nucleotides read TGCGCCAGCAGCCAAGACGCAATCTCTGGAAACACCATATATTTT.

The chain employs TRBV19 and TRBJ1-2; 7 positions match TRBD1. Germline V gives CDR1 LNHDA, CDR2 SQIVND (reference sequence). With V trimmed by 7 bases and J by 6 bases, 5 bases remained unmatched. The CDR3 has 12 residues. The DNA of the CDR3 is TGTGCCAGTAATGACAGGGATAATGGCTACACCTTC. Its translation: CASNDRDNGYTF.

The rearrangement joins TRBV7-9 to TRBJ2-1; 13 bases map to TRBD2. Germline V CDR1 and CDR2: SEHNR, FQNEAQ (reference sequence). V was pared by 4 bases and J by 0 bases, with 6 bases of the junction left unmatched. The CDR3 contains 18 residues. The CDR3 reads CASSWGLAGTSSYNEQFF. In nucleotides, the CDR3 is TGTGCCAGCAGCTGGGGACTAGCGGGGACCAGCTCCTACAATGAGCAGTTCTTC. Together with reference TRBV7-9 and TRBJ2-1, the CDR3 gives the full variable domain: DTGVSQNPRHKITKRGQNVTFRCDPISEHNRLYWYRQTLGQGPEFLTYFQNEAQLEKSRLLSDRFSAERPKGSFSTLEIQRTEQGDSAMYLCASSWGLAGTSSYNEQFFGPGTRLTVL.

This clone was seen only a few times. The chain links TRBV6-5 to TRBJ2-2, with 9 positions matching TRBD1. Germline V gene sequence: CDR1 MNHEY, CDR2 SVGAGI. V was pared by 2 bases and J by 5 bases, with 0 bases of the junction left unmatched. This CDR3 spans 14 amino acids. The CDR3 sequence is CASSYGTGTGELFF. The CDR3 nucleotides read TGTGCCAGCAGTTACGGGACAGGGACCGGGGAGCTGTTTTTT.